The sample holds many counts of the clone carrying this TCR beta chain. This sample is part of a study of early T cells in non-severe SARS-CoV-2 infection. V was shortened by 4 bases and J by 9 bases, with 7 bases between the two germline ends. The CDR3 consists of 10 residues. The V gene's germline CDR1 is DFQATT and CDR2 SNEGSKA (reference sequence). TCRdb used MiXCR to reprocess the 5' RACE reads, holding one entry per CDR3 protein. The data show approximately 39,000 distinct CDR3 sequences, 8.5% to 10% seen once. The sequenced material came from whole blood. The V gene is TRBV20-1, the J gene TRBJ2-1; tentatively, D is TRBD1 (6 bases). This TCR came from an adult who was a healthcare worker with PCR-confirmed SARS-CoV-2 infection or an uninfected control (not recorded which). The CDR3 loop is CSATGVEQFF. Here the CDR3 DNA reads TGCAGTGCTACAGGGGTTGAGCAGTTCTTC.